These T cell receptor beta chains were read from a single sample in a study of CD8 T cells in ankylosing spondylitis. MiXCR, run by TCRdb on the 5' RACE reads, gives a single entry per CDR3 protein. The data hold about 500,000 distinct CDR3 sequences, with approximately 5.3% observed a single time. The sample taken for sequencing was blood, either unsorted or a sorted T cell fraction (not recorded which). All receptors come from a male donor with ankylosing spondylitis. Each CDR3 is given without its conserved first and last residue. Each record gives: V gene, J gene, D gene, clone size, CDR3 protein. D genes are given only for firm matches. Size is stated for part of the rows, as once, few or many counts, or as a class when the clone is expanded.

>TRBV5-1|TRBJ2-3|-|many
ASSLWGGFTDTQY
>TRBV7-2|TRBJ2-3|TRBD2|few
ASSFVAGGPPTGQY
>TRBV20-1|TRBJ1-5|-|many
SASQAGQPQH
>TRBV4-2|TRBJ1-3|-|many
ASSQERTALSGNTIY
>TRBV18|TRBJ1-2|-|many
ASNGVYGYT
>TRBV9|TRBJ2-7|-|-
ASSGYPPWAAVWGYEQY
>TRBV21-1|TRBJ1-1|-|many
ASSKVVLNTEAF
>TRBV7-6|TRBJ2-7|TRBD1|many
ASSLSSGQGFPWEQY
>TRBV7-9|TRBJ2-5|TRBD2|-
ASSTERGGETQY
>TRBV5-5|TRBJ2-7|-|-
ATTSGASYEQY
>TRBV18|TRBJ2-7|-|many
ASSPGHGYEQY
>TRBV12-3/TRBV12-4|TRBJ2-1|TRBD2|many
ASSKGTSGYNEQF
>TRBV28|TRBJ2-1|TRBD1|few
ASSPPTGTGEYNEQF
>TRBV2|TRBJ1-1|TRBD1|-
ASSNRGDTEAF
>TRBV6-2/TRBV6-3|TRBJ2-3|-|few
ASSYGNTQY
>TRBV5-1|TRBJ1-6|TRBD1|many
ASSSQPGQGDSPLH
>TRBV24-1|TRBJ2-7|TRBD1|many
AAGQGYEQY
>TRBV4-1|TRBJ2-5|-|many
ASSQEGRSQETQY
>TRBV30|TRBJ2-7|-|-
AWSVETNYEQY
>TRBV29-1|TRBJ2-1|TRBD2|-
SVESGTSVHNEQF
>TRBV4-3|TRBJ2-7|-|many
ASSQDPKTGSYEQY
>TRBV5-1|TRBJ2-7|TRBD1|-
ASSLETGASYEQY
>TRBV6-5|TRBJ2-7|-|many
ASSYFGYEQY
>TRBV6-5|TRBJ2-7|TRBD2|-
ASSYELAGVYEQY
>TRBV20-1|TRBJ2-3|-|many
SAWDTSTDTQY
>TRBV20-1|TRBJ2-7|TRBD1|many
SAGQGPPYEQY
>TRBV11-1|TRBJ2-2|-|many
ASSAQQGQYTGELF
>TRBV6-5|TRBJ2-3|-|many
ASSIQSLPDTQY
>TRBV7-9|TRBJ2-1|TRBD2|many
ASSRGGFMDEQF
>TRBV11-2|TRBJ2-5|TRBD1|many
ASSRRGQETQY
>TRBV28|TRBJ2-7|TRBD1|many
ASSPQRRQGSYEQY
>TRBV7-2|TRBJ2-7|-|few
ASSPDWVSYEQY
>TRBV16|TRBJ2-3|-|-
ASSQSFKGSDTQY
>TRBV12-3/TRBV12-4|TRBJ2-7|-|-
ASSLGSFYSYEQY
>TRBV27|TRBJ1-4|-|many
ASSFPGREEKLF
>TRBV7-7|TRBJ2-3|-|many
ASSSRLADTQY
>TRBV7-2|TRBJ2-3|TRBD1|-
ASSDRAGDTQY
>TRBV20-1|TRBJ2-7|-|-
SPPLGGARIHEQY
>TRBV7-8|TRBJ1-1|-|many
ASSLLLGAATEAF
>TRBV29-1|TRBJ2-1|-|many
SVSRDFSYNEQF
>TRBV5-1|TRBJ2-6|TRBD1|many
ASSQRQGASGGANVLT